These 19 T cell receptor beta chains were sequenced from one sample in a study of blood T cells in healthy people across ages. It was with a sample-barcoded 5' primer and a J-beta primer mix that a second PCR of roughly 6 to 12 cycles was run. Each CDR3 protein is one row after TCRdb ran MiXCR on the 5' RACE reads. The data contain about 1.6 million distinct CDR3 sequences, almost 35% of them singletons. The specimen sequenced was blood. These receptors were collected from a woman aged 25-40 years in good health.

This clonotype was found many times. The genes are TRBV18 and TRBJ2-7; D is possibly TRBD1 (6 bases). The germline gives CDR1 KGHSH, CDR2 LQKENI. V was trimmed by 0 bases and J by 3 bases, leaving 6 bases between them. The CDR3 is 13 residues long. The CDR3 DNA reads TGTGCCAGCTCACCACCGGACAGCTACGAGCAGTACTTC. This sequence encodes CASSPPDSYEQYF.

This clonotype occurred a few times. The chain couples TRBV28 to TRBJ2-7, with TRBD2 matching 11 bases. The CDR3 is 16 amino acids. CDR1 and CDR2 (germline): MDHEN, SYDVKM. Trimming took 6 bases from V and 3 from J; bases not matched to a gene: 10. CDR3 sequence: CASRRHSGRARYEQYF. For the CDR3, the DNA is TGTGCCAGCAGACGGCATAGCGGGAGGGCCCGCTACGAGCAGTACTTC.

This chain links TRBV5-1 with TRBJ1-5; TRBD1 aligns across 10 bases. The CDR3 runs to 15 residues. Germline V CDR1 and CDR2: SGHRS, YFSETQ. V was pared by 4 bases and J by 4 bases, with 5 bases of the junction left unmatched. This chain's CDR3 is CASSPGQGENQPQHF. The CDR3 nucleotides read TGCGCCAGCAGCCCCGGACAGGGGGAAAATCAGCCCCAGCATTTT.

The chain uses TRBV20-1 and TRBJ2-3, with TRBD1 matching over 9 bases. The germline V gene has CDR1 DFQATT and CDR2 SNEGSKA (reference sequence). This CDR3 is built from 16 residues. J was trimmed by 3 bases and V by 1 base; bases with no gene match: 8. The CDR3 protein is CSARGGGTGTTDTQYF. In nucleotides, the CDR3 is TGCAGTGCTAGAGGGGGCGGGACAGGGACAACAGATACGCAGTATTTT.

Regarding this clonotype: This may be a read error: a much more frequent sequence differs by one nucleotide. The gene calls are TRBV10-2 and TRBJ2-7; 8 bases line up with TRBD2. The CDR3 has 15 amino acids. V shed 2 bases and J 0 bases; nucleotides not matched to a gene: 3. Germline values: CDR1 WSHSY, CDR2 SAAADI. The CDR3, as DNA: TGCGCCAGCAGTGAGGTGAGCGGGAGCTCCTACGAGCAGTACTTC. It codes for CASSEVSGSSYEQYF.

V gene TRBV5-1 combines with J gene TRBJ2-5; D is perhaps TRBD1 or TRBD2 (5 bases each). CDR3 size: 14 residues. V lost 5 bases and J lost 5, with 16 bases in between. Germline CDR1 reads SGHRS; CDR2 reads YFSETQ. The CDR3 DNA sequence: TGCGCCAGCAGACTACGGGACCCCGCCGAGACCCAGTACTTC. Translating gives CASRLRDPAETQYF.

There are a few counts of this clonotype. The rearrangement uses TRBV7-9 and TRBJ2-5; D is ambiguous. Trimming removed 5 bases from V and 11 bases from J, with 30 bases in between. CDR1 is SEHNR and CDR2 is FQNEAQ in the germline V gene (reference sequence). This CDR3 has 17 amino acids. CDR3 nucleotide sequence: TGTGCCAGCAGCCCCCGCCGACCGTCCTTGGAGTCAAGGCCGCAGTACTTC. Translating it yields CASSPRRPSLESRPQYF.

This clonotype has more than one count but fewer than ten. A much bigger clone sits one base away, suggesting this may be a read error. The chain couples TRBV5-1 to TRBJ2-7; possibly TRBD1 or TRBD2 for D (5 bases each). CDR1 SGHRS and CDR2 YFSETQ come from the germline V gene. This CDR3 has 14 amino acids. The CDR3 loop is CASSFRGSSYELYF. The CDR3 DNA reads as TGCGCCAGCAGCTTCCGGGGCAGCTCCTACGAGCTGTACTTC. Together with reference TRBV5-1 and TRBJ2-7, the CDR3 gives the full variable domain: KAGVTQTPRYLIKTRGQQVTLSCSPISGHRSVSWYQQTPGQGLQFLFEYFSETQRNKGNFPGRFSGRQFSNSRSEMNVSTLELGDSALYLCASSFRGSSYELYFGPGTRLTVT.

This sequence joins TRBV27 and TRBJ2-5; 11 nucleotides line up with TRBD2. Trimming cost V 6 bases and J 1 base; bases outside gene matches: 7. CDR1 MNHEY and CDR2 SMNVEV come from the germline V gene (reference sequence). The CDR3 is made up of 16 amino acids. The CDR3 loop reads CASSQGTSGPQETQYF. The CDR3 region has the DNA TGTGCCAGCAGCCAAGGGACTAGCGGCCCCCAAGAGACCCAGTACTTC.

This chain joins TRBV7-2 and TRBJ2-5; 15 bases are shared with TRBD2. The V segment lost 4 bases and the J segment 2 bases; nucleotides outside the gene matches: 8. The germline V gene encodes CDR1 SGHTA and CDR2 FQGNSA. The CDR3 runs 18 residues. CDR3 residues: CASSSGLAGGPGQETQYF. The CDR3 region has the DNA TGTGCCAGCAGCTCAGGACTAGCGGGAGGGCCGGGGCAAGAGACCCAGTACTTC. Drawing the rest from reference TRBV7-2 and TRBJ2-5, the complete variable domain is GAGVSQSPSNKVTEKGKDVELRCDPISGHTALYWYRQSLGQGLEFLIYFQGNSAPDKSGLPSDRFSAERTGGSVSTLTIQRTQQEDSAVYLCASSSGLAGGPGQETQYFGPGTRLLVL.

Comments on this clonotype: A read error is possible here, since a much larger clone lies one base away. The genes are TRBV20-1 and TRBJ2-5, with a possible D match to TRBD2 (6 bases). The CDR3 has 13 amino acids. Germline assignment: CDR1 DFQATT and CDR2 SNEGSKA (reference sequence). The ends were cut back, 5 bases at V and 9 bases at J, with 19 bases in the middle. This CDR3 reads CSAVRAPREAQYF. The CDR3, as DNA: TGCAGTGCTGTTCGGGCCCCAAGGGAGGCCCAGTACTTC.

The rearrangement uses TRBV28 and TRBJ1-1, with D possibly TRBD1 on 5 matching bases. The CDR3 consists of 15 residues. The germline V gene has CDR1 MDHEN and CDR2 SYDVKM. Trimming pared 4 bases from V and 2 bases from J, leaving 14 bases between. CDR3 in DNA: TGTGCCAGCAGTTGGGACGGCAGAACAAACACTGAAGCTTTCTTT. This translates into CASSWDGRTNTEAFF.

This clonotype turned up a few times. This chain links TRBV27 with TRBJ1-1; D is unclear. CDR1 is MNHEY, CDR2 SMNVEV, per germline (reference sequence). The length of the CDR3 is 14 residues. Trimming removed 6 bases at V and 0 bases at J, with 11 bases between. The CDR3 bases are TGTGCCAGCAGACCGGGCAGGTTGAACACTGAAGCTTTCTTT. This gives the protein CASRPGRLNTEAFF.

CDR3 coding DNA: TGTGCCAGCAGCGTAGAGCCGACAGGGGTGCCAGATACGCAGTATTTT. Translated: CASSVEPTGVPDTQYF. This chain connects TRBV9 to TRBJ2-3; 8 nucleotides line up with TRBD1. Germline V CDR1 and CDR2: SGDLS, YYNGEE. The V segment lost 0 bases and the J segment 4 bases; nucleotides outside the gene matches: 7. The CDR3 spans 16 residues.

This clonotype was seen more than once but under ten times. The chain couples TRBV24-1 to TRBJ2-5, with 11 bases identical to TRBD2. V shed 3 bases, J shed 5 bases, and the junction held 7 bases outside the gene matches. The CDR3 totals 16 residues. Germline-derived CDR1 and CDR2 are KGHDR and SFDVKD. CDR3: CATSDTTSGSYETQYF. In nucleotides, the CDR3 is TGTGCCACCAGTGATACAACTAGCGGGAGTTATGAGACCCAGTACTTC.

This chain links TRBV20-1 with TRBJ2-1; 10 bases agree with TRBD2. The CDR3 is 16 amino acids. Germline loops: CDR1 DFQATT, CDR2 SNEGSKA (reference sequence). Trimming at V came to 2 bases and at J to 4 bases, leaving 8 bases not matched to a gene. CDR3 coding DNA: TGCAGTGCTAGACCCTTACTAGCGGGACCGTACAATGAGCAGTTCTTC. Residues: CSARPLLAGPYNEQFF.

The chain combines TRBV7-9 with TRBJ2-7; D is possibly TRBD1 (5 bases). The CDR3 sequence is 14 residues long. V was shortened by 4 bases and J by 2 bases, with 12 bases between the two germline ends. CDR1 is SEHNR and CDR2 is FQNEAQ in the germline V gene (reference sequence). As DNA, the CDR3 is TGTGCCAGCAGCTGGGCTTGGGGCCCCTACGAGCAGTACTTC. This translates into CASSWAWGPYEQYF. Based on the CDR3 plus reference TRBV7-9 and TRBJ2-7, the full variable domain is DTGVSQNPRHKITKRGQNVTFRCDPISEHNRLYWYRQTLGQGPEFLTYFQNEAQLEKSRLLSDRFSAERPKGSFSTLEIQRTEQGDSAMYLCASSWAWGPYEQYFGPGTRLTVT.

The table lists this clonotype with a count of one. The chain combines TRBV27 with TRBJ2-3; 11 bases fit TRBD2. Germline CDR1 and CDR2: MNHEY and SMNVEV (reference sequence). The CDR3 runs 17 residues. V trimming: 3 bases; J trimming: 6 bases; junction bases outside the gene matches: 11. The CDR3 region is CASSLVAGGNPGDTQYF. CDR3 nucleotide sequence: TGTGCCAGCAGTTTGGTAGCGGGAGGGAACCCCGGGGATACGCAGTATTTT.

This clonotype showed up just a few times. This chain joins TRBV28 and TRBJ2-3; 9 bases agree with TRBD2. Per the germline V gene, CDR1 is MDHEN and CDR2 is SYDVKM. The CDR3 extends over 16 amino acids. J gave up 2 bases and V 4 bases, and 7 bases lay outside the gene matches. CDR3 DNA sequence: TGTGCCAGCAGTTCCTTAGCGGGGGCCTACACAGATACGCAGTATTTT. Residues: CASSSLAGAYTDTQYF.